This entry features one T cell receptor beta chain sequence. What this receptor recognizes is not known. No base qualities exist here, and no much larger clone lies one base off it. This sample stems from a study of blood T cell repertoires in COVID-19 (dated by TCRdb to the early 2020s). Regarding the research as a whole: Collaborator samples came from the United States, Italy and Spain and covered acute and convalescent phases of COVID-19. The prospective study material was composed of cDNA or gDNA derived from T cells, B-cell-depleted T cells, or PBMCs. Deeply sampled blood TCRbeta repertoires from subjects exposed to, actively infected with, or recovered from COVID-19 were included in the dataset. The repertoires were released in a freely available public database meant as a resource for research on the immune response to SARS-CoV-2. The samples were drawn from the first 160 participants of the ongoing ImmuneRACE study and from 1,200 or so subjects provided by 6 global collaborators. Nearly every sample came with metadata listing a de-identified subject ID, COVID-19 status, age in years and sex. HLA class I and class II types, where available, came from metadata supplied by the sample provider rather than from assay-based typing.

V sheds 0 bases and J sheds 0 bases, leaving 15 bases between their ends. The germline V gene (reference sequence) supplies CDR1 MNHEY and CDR2 SMNVEV. Including the terminal cysteine and phenylalanine, the CDR3 comprises 18 residues. Kept here is only the CDR3 DNA, which spans 54 bases and is read in frame from base 1. Participants in the prospective study were aged roughly 18 to 95 years, lived in 24 United States geographic areas, and enrolled through a virtual design. In the prospective study, cohorts were assigned on the basis of participant-reported clinical history obtained from a screening survey and a study questionnaire. Mobile phlebotomists in the prospective study collected whole blood, serum and a nasopharyngeal or oropharyngeal swab from every participant. Participants in the prospective study had the option to provide additional blood draws and questionnaires over a 2-month period. Before DNA extraction, prospective study blood samples were shipped either frozen or at room temperature.

Results and caveats for the whole study, not just this receptor: How much clinical and demographic metadata was included differed by source and by participant, and the metadata was provided uncurated.

TCRbeta CDR3 regions were amplified from genomic DNA by means of the immunoSEQ Assay, a bias-controlled multiplex PCR. The source study handled its data this way. Within the assay, amplification of reference gene primers was used to estimate how many nucleated cells each sample contained. To quantify the absolute abundance of each unique TCRbeta CDR3 rearrangement, sequence reads were collapsed and filtered. For each sample, productive Simpson clonality was calculated as the square root of Simpson's diversity index across productive rearrangements. TCRdb obtained this table from immuneACCESS and retained in-frame rearrangements with V and J assigned. These tables miss some clones; where compared with another copy, unresolved V genes account for less than half of the shortfall, and the remainder is unexplained. The D gene and trimming were derived from the DNA, and the V and J assignments and clone size from that table. The sample profile shows 260,000 or so clones; roughly 90% of them were found once. The ten largest clones represent 2% to 3% of the sample.

The chain uses TRBV27 and TRBJ1-3; no D gene is confidently identified. The specimen was PBMCs or T cells enriched from blood (not recorded which). This TCR came from a woman aged 30 to 39 with acute COVID-19. The bases are TGTGCCAGCAGTTTATCGGCCCAGTTTGTTTTCTCTGGAAACACCATATATTTT. Translated, this is CASSLSAQFVFSGNTIYF.